This TCR beta chain was obtained from a study of T cells in Graves' hyperthyroidism and ophthalmopathy. Overall study findings and caveats: Before onset, ophthalmopathy was predicted by the model a median roughly 6.8 months earlier. Blood samples included most of the expanded thyroid clonotypes exceeding 0.001. Ophthalmopathy and stable hyperthyroidism were told apart by a 13 V-J model.

V lost 5 bases to trimming and J lost 2 bases; unmatched junction nucleotides: 6. The CDR3 extends over 14 amino acids. Germline CDR1 is DFQATT and CDR2 is SNEGSKA (reference sequence). In its sample, this clonotype was seen many times. Its antigen is currently unknown. There were TCR beta CDR3 regions amplified from RNA transcripts. Carried out on the TCR CDR3, a first-round RT-PCR used the HTBI primer set. Using its own MiXCR run on the multiplex PCR reads, TCRdb lists one record per CDR3 protein. The repertoire holds 300,000 to 450,000 distinct CDR3 sequences, with about 14% as singletons. The chain is built from TRBV20-1 and TRBJ1-2, with 9 bases aligning to TRBD1. Sequenced sample: blood. The clonotype comes from a woman younger than 45 with Graves' ophthalmopathy. The CDR3 loop is CSAARQGENYGYTF. CDR3 DNA sequence: TGCAGTGCTGCTAGACAGGGGGAGAACTATGGCTACACCTTC.